This T cell receptor beta chain was captured in a study of T cell changes during pregnancy in multiple sclerosis. Assay: immunoSEQ multiplex PCR; the TCRdb copy retains only in-frame clones and omits some. The repertoire consists of about 40,000 clones, with 90% to 95% occurring once and the leading ten covering more than 7%. This receptor was identified in a female donor with multiple sclerosis, enrolled in a pregnancy study. The sample in question was CD8+ T cells from peripheral blood mononuclear cells, obtained before pregnancy.

This CDR3 is CASSAPPGGTGELFF. The CDR3 DNA sequence: TGTGCCAGCAGCGCCCCCCCCGGGGGGACCGGGGAGCTGTTTTTT. This sequence joins TRBV9 and TRBJ2-2; 7 nucleotides align to TRBD2. The CDR3 length is 15 residues. Germline V gene lookup returns CDR1 SGDLS and CDR2 YYNGEE. Trimming removed 3 bases from V and 5 bases from J; junction bases left unmatched: 7.